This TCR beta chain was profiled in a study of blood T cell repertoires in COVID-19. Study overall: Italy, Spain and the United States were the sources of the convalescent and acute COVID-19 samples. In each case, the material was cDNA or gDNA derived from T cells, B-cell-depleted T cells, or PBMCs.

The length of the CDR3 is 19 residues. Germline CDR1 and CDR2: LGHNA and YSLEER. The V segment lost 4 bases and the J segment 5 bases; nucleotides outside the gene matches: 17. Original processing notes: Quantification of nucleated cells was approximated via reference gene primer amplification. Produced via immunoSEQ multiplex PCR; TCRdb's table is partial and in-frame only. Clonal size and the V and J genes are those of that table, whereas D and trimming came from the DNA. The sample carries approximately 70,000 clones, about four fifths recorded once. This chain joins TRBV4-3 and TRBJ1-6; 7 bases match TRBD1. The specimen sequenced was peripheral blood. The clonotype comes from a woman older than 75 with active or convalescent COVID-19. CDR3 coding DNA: TGCGCCAGCAGCCGAGATAAATTAGGACAGGCCACTAATAATTCACCCCTCCACTTT. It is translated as CASSRDKLGQATNNSPLHF.